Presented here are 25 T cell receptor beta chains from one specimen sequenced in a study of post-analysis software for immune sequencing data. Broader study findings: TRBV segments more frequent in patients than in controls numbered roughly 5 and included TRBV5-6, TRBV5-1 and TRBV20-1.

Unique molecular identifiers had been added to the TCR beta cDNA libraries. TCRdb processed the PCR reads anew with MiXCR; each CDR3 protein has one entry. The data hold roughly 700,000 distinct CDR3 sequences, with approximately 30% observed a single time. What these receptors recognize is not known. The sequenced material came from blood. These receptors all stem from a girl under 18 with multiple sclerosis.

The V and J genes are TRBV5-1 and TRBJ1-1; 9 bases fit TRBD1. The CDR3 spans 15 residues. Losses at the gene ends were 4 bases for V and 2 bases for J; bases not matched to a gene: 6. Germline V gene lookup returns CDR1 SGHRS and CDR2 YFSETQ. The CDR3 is CASSPLGQGNTEAFF. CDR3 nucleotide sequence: TGCGCCAGCAGCCCCCTGGGACAGGGCAACACTGAAGCTTTCTTT.

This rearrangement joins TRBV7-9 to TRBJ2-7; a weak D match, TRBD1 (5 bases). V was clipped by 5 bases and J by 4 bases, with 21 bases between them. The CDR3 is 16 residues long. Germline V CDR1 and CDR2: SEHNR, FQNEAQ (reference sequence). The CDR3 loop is CASSTQARAWGYEQYF. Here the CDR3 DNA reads TGTGCCAGCAGCACCCAAGCCAGGGCGTGGGGTTACGAGCAGTACTTC.

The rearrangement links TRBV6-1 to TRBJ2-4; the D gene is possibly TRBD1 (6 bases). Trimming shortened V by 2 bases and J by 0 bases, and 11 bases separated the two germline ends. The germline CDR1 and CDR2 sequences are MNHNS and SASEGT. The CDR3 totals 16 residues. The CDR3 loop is CASSEWAGEAKNIQYF. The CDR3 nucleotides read TGTGCCAGCAGTGAATGGGCAGGGGAAGCCAAAAACATTCAGTACTTC.

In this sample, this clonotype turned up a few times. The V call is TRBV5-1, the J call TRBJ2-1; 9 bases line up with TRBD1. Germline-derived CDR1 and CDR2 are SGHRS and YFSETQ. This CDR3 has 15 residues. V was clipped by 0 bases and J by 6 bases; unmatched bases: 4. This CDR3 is CASSLGGTGRNEQFF. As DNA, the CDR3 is TGCGCCAGCAGCTTGGGAGGGACAGGGCGCAATGAGCAGTTCTTC.

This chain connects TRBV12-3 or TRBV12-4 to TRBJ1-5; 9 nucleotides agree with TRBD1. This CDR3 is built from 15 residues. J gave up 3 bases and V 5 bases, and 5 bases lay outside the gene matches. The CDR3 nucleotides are TGTGCCAGCAGTCCCGGGACAGGGAACAATCAGCCCCAGCATTTT. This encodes CASSPGTGNNQPQHF.

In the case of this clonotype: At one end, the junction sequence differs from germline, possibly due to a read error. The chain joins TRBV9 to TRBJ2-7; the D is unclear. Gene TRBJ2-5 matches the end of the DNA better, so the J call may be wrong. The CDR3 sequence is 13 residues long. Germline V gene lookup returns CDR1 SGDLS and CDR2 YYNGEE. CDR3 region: CASSVASQGTQYF. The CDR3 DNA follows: TGTGCCAGCAGCGTAGCCTCACAAGGGACCCAGTACTTC.

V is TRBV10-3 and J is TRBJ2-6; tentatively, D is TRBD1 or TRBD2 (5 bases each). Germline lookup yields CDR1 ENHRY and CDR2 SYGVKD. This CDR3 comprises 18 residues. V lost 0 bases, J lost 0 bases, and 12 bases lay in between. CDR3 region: CAISESGRSSSGANVLTF. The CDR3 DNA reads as TGTGCCATCAGTGAGTCGGGACGTTCGTCCTCTGGGGCCAACGTCCTGACTTTC.

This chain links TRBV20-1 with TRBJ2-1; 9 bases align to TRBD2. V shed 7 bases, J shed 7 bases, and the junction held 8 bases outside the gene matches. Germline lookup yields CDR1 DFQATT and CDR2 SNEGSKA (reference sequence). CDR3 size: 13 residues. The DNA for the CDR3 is TGCAGTGTAGCGGGGGACGGTGGTAATGAGCAGTTCTTC. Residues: CSVAGDGGNEQFF.

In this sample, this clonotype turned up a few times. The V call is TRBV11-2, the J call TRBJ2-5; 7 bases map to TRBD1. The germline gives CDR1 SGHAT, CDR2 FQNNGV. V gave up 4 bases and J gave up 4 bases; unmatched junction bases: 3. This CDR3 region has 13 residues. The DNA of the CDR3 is TGTGCCAGCAGCTGGGCAGGGGGAGAGACCCAGTACTTC. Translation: CASSWAGGETQYF. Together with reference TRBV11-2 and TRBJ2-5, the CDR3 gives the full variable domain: EAGVAQSPRYKIIEKRQSVAFWCNPISGHATLYWYQQILGQGPKLLIQFQNNGVVDDSQLPKDRFSAERLKGVDSTLKIQPAKLEDSAVYLCASSWAGGETQYFGPGTRLLVL.

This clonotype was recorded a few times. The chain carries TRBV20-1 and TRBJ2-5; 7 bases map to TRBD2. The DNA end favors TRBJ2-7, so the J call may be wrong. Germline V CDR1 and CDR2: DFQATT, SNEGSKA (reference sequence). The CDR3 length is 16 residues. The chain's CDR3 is CSARARFGGSGDEQYF. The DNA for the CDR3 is TGCAGTGCTAGGGCGCGGTTCGGCGGGAGTGGGGACGAGCAGTACTTC.

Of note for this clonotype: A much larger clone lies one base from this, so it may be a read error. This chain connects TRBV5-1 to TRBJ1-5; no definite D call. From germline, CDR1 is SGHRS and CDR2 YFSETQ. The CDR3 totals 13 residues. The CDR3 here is CAGSLEGHQPQHF. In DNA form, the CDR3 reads TGCGCCGGCAGCCTCGAAGGGCATCAGCCCCAGCATTTT.

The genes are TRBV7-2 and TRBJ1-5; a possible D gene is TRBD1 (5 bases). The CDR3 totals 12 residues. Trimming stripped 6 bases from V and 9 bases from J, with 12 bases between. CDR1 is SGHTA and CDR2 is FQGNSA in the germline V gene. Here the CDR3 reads CASSSIGGPQHF. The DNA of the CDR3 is TGTGCCAGCAGTTCAATCGGGGGGCCCCAGCATTTT.

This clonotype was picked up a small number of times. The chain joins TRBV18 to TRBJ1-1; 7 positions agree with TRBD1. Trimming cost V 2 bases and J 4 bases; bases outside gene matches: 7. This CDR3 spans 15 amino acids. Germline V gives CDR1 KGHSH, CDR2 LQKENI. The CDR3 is CASSPTTGTVTEAFF. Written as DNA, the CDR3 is TGTGCCAGCTCACCAACTACAGGGACAGTCACTGAAGCTTTCTTT. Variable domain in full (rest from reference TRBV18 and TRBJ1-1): NAGVMQNPRHLVRRRGQEARLRCSPMKGHSHVYWYRQLPEEGLKFMVYLQKENIIDESGMPKERFSAEFPKEGPSILRIQQVVRGDSAAYFCASSPTTGTVTEAFFGQGTRLTVV.

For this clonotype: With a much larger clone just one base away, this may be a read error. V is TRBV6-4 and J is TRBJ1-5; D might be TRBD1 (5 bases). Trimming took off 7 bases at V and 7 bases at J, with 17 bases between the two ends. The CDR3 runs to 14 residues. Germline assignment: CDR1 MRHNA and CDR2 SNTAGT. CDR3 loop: CASTALKDSQPQHF. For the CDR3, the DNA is TGTGCCAGCACCGCCCTAAAAGACAGCCAGCCCCAGCATTTT.

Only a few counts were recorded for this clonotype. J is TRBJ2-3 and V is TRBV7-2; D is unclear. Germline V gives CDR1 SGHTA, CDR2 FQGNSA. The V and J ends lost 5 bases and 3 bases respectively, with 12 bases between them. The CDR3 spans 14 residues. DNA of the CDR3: TGTGCCAGCAGCCCCGGTCGTGCGACAGATACGCAGTATTTT. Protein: CASSPGRATDTQYF.

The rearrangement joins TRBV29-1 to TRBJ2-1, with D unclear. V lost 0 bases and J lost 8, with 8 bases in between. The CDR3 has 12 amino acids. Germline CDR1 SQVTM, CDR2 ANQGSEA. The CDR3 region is CSVEDKLDEQFF. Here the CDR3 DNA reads TGCAGCGTTGAAGACAAACTCGATGAGCAGTTCTTC.

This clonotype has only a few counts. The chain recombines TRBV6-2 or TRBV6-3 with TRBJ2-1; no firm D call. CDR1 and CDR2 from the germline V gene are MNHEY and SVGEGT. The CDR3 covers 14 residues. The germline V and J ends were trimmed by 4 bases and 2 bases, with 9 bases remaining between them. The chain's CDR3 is CASSFQRPYNEQFF. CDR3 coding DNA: TGTGCCAGCAGTTTCCAGCGTCCCTACAATGAGCAGTTCTTC.

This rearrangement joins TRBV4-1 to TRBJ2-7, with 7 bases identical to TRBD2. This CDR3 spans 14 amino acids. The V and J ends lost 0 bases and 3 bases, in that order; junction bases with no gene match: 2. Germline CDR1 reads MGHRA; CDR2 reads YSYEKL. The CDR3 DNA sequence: TGCGCCAGCAGCCAAGATTGGACTAGCTACGAGCAGTACTTC. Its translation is CASSQDWTSYEQYF.

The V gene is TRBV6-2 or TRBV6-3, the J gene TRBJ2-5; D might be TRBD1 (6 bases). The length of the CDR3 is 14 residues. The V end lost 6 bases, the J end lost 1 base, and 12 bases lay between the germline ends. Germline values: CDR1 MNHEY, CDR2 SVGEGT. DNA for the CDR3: TGTGCCAGCAGGAGATCGGACAGCCAAGAGACCCAGTACTTC. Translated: CASRRSDSQETQYF.

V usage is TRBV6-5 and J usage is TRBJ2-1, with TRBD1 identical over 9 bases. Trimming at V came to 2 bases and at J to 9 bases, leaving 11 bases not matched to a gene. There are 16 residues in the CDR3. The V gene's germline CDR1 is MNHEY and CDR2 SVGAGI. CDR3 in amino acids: CASSYRGTGITGEQFF. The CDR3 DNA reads TGTGCCAGCAGTTACCGGGGGACAGGGATTACGGGTGAGCAGTTCTTC.

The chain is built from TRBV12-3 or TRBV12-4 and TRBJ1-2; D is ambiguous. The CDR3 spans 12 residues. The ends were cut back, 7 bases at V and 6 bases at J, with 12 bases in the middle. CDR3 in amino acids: CASTDRGHGYTF. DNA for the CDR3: TGTGCCAGCACGGACCGAGGCCATGGCTACACCTTC.

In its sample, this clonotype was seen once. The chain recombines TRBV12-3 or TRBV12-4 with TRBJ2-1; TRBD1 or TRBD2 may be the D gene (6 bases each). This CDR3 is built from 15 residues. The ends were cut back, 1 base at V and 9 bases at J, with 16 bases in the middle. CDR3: CASSLGLVGAGEQFF. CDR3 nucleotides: TGTGCCAGCAGTTTAGGACTAGTGGGGGCGGGTGAGCAGTTCTTC.

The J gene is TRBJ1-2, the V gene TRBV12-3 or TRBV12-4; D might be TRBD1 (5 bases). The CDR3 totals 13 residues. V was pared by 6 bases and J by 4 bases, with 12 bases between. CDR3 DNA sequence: TGTGCCAGCAGAGGGGAAGCGGGCTATGGCTACACCTTC. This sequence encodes CASRGEAGYGYTF.

This chain's CDR3 is CSARDLGGEQYF. CDR3 bases: TGCAGTGCTAGAGATTTGGGGGGTGAGCAGTACTTC. This chain connects TRBV20-1 to TRBJ2-7; perhaps TRBD2 as D (6 bases). In germline, CDR1 is DFQATT, CDR2 SNEGSKA (reference sequence). This CDR3 is 12 amino acids long. Trimming left V 0 bases short and J 7 bases short, with 10 bases between.

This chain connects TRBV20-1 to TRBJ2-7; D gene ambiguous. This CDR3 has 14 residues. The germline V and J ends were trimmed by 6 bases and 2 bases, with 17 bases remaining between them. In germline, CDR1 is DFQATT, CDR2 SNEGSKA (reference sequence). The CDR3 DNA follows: TGCAGTGCAAGCCCAGGCAGCAGACCCTACGAGCAGTACTTC. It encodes CSASPGSRPYEQYF.